The following is a T cell receptor beta chain sequence with its context. Its antigen is undetermined. The length of the CDR3 is 14 residues. V lost 1 base and J lost 3, with 10 bases in between. The germline V gene encodes CDR1 SGHVS and CDR2 FQNEAQ. The source of the sample is a study of graft-versus-host responses after intestinal transplantation. Study results and caveats: The recipient marrow held GvH clones, and some of them showed up first in ileum or blood. Peak GvH clone levels in circulation were associated with early post-transplant HvG declines.

Repertoires were generated with immunoSEQ multiplex PCR, while TCRdb's copy carries only in-frame clones and drops some. The table includes approximately 82,000 clones, 85% to 95% detected once. The clonotype comes from a human donor who was the organ donor for an intestinal transplant. This specimen was unstimulated CD8+ T cells sorted from spleen or lymph node cells, taken before transplant. The chain has TRBV7-8 and TRBJ2-7; D not certain. CDR3 sequence: CASSLGLRHYEQYF. The CDR3 DNA reads TGTGCCAGCAGCTTAGGACTCCGCCACTACGAGCAGTACTTC.